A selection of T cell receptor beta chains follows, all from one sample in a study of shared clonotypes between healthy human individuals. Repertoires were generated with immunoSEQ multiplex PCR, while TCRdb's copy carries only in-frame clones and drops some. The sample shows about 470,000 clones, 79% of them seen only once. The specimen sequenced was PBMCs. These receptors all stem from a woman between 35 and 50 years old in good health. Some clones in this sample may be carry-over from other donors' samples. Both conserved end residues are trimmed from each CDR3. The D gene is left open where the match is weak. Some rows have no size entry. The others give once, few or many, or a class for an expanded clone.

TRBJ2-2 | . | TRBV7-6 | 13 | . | ASSLTDRNTGELF
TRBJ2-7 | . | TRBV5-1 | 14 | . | ASSLVEASSLREQY
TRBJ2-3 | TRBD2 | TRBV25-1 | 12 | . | ASGGSGSLYTQY
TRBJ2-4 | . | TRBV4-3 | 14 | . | ASSQDVGGAKNIQY
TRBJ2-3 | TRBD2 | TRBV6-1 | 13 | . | ASSPRGLATDTQY
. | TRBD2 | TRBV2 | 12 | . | ASSEGLAVHEQY
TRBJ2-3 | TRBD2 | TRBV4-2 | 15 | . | ASSQGLSSGSANTQY
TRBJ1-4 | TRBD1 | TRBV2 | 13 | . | ASRAGTGPNEKLF
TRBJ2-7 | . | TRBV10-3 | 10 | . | AISEAGYEQY
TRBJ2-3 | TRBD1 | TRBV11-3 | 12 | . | ASSRTGGGDTQY
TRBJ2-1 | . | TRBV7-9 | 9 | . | ASSNDNEQF
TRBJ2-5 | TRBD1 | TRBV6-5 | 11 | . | ASTAGGVETQY
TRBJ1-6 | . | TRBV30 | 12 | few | ACSTGTDNSPLH
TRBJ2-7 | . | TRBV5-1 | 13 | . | ASSLRTESSYEQY
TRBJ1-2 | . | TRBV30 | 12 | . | AWSVGSRNYGYT
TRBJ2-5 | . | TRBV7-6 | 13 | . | ASSLAGEPAETQY
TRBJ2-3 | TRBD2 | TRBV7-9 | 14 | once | ASSLNVREDTDTQY
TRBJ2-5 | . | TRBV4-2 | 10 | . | ASSPRGETQY
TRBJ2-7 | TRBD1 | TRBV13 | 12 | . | ASSRTGGSYEQY
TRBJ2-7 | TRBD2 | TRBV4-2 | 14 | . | ASSQEMGGASYEQY
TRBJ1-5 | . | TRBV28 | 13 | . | ASRARLRGDQPQH
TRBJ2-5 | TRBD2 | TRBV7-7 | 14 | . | ASSFGTGGYQETQY
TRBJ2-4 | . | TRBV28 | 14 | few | ASSLGTDLAKNIQY
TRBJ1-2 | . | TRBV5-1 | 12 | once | ASSLGAGAGGYT
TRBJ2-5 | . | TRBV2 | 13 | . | ASSEPRTVQETQY
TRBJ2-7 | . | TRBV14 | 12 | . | ASSQVQSSYEQY
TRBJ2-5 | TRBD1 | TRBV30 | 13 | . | AWRLRDREWETQY
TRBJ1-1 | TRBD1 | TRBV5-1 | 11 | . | ASRAGGNTEAF
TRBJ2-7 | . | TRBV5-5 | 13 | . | ASSLEGMSTYEQY
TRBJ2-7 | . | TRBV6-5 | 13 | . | ASTRGLELSYEQY
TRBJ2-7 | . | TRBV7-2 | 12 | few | ASSLATRGGEQY
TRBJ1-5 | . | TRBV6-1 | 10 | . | ASTSGDQPQH
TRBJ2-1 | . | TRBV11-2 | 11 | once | ASRGPENNEQF